This T cell receptor beta chain originates from a study of radiation and T cells in renal cell carcinoma. Time point in this sample: blood 2 weeks post-SBRT. Treatment defined: 15 Gy SBRT to primary tumor, nephrectomy 4 weeks later. After SBRT, blood was collected at 2 and 4 weeks, plus baseline. Clones were sequenced by immunoSEQ multiplex PCR, and TCRdb holds only the in-frame ones, with some missing. Of fewer than 150,000 clones listed, 70% to 90% were seen once; the top ten hold 5.8%. This clone was detected only once. Its antigen is not identified. Study-level results: Top tumor clonotypes rose in blood 2 weeks post-radiation, then contracted.

J lost 4 bases, V lost 5 bases, and 9 bases had no gene match. Germline CDR1 and CDR2: SGHNT and YENEEA. The CDR3 runs 15 residues. The input for sequencing was blood, taken from a patient whose treatment included radiotherapy and nephrectomy. This TCR came from a woman in her seventies with renal cell carcinoma. This chain connects TRBV11-3 to TRBJ2-7; 9 positions agree with TRBD2. CDR3 DNA: TGTGCCAGCAGCCCCAGCGGGGGGCCCTTATACGAGCAGTACTTC. It codes for CASSPSGGPLYEQYF.